This T cell receptor beta chain stems from a study of identical twins. Study-wide results and caveats: An excess of low generation probability was shown by twin-shared out-of-frame alpha sequences. Reduced insertions were recorded for abundant cord blood beta clonotypes, with no such pattern in memory repertoires. Zero-insertion analyses might be partly confounded by invariant T cells like MAIT and iNKT.

In its sample, this clonotype was seen many times. Its target is not known. Trimming stripped 0 bases from V and 5 bases from J, with 8 bases between. CDR3 length: 13 residues. Germline V gene lookup returns CDR1 DFQATT and CDR2 SNEGSKA (reference sequence). Template switching added a universal primer site; cDNA carried unique molecular identifiers. TCRdb fed the 5' RACE reads into MiXCR, producing one record per CDR3 protein. This sample has roughly 710,000 distinct CDR3 sequences, with roughly 6.2% found just once. The receptor's source is a man between 18 and 29 years old in good health. The rearrangement joins TRBV20-1 to TRBJ1-5, with TRBD1 as a possible D gene (5 bases). Sequenced input: naive T cells sorted from blood. DNA for the CDR3: TGCAGTGCTAGAGATCAGGGTTATCAGCCCCAGCATTTT. This encodes CSARDQGYQPQHF.